The clone carrying this T cell receptor (beta chain) has just one count. These data originate in a study of blood T cell repertoires in COVID-19. Study details: PBMCs, B-cell-depleted T cells, or T cells provided the cDNA or gDNA that made up the material.

How the authors handled the data: By means of reference gene primer amplification, nucleated cell counts were estimated. Clones were sequenced by immunoSEQ multiplex PCR, and TCRdb holds only the in-frame ones, with some missing. The V and J calls and clone size come from that table; D and trimming were worked out from the DNA. Altogether approximately 150,000 clones are present, 80% to 90% being singletons, with the ten largest covering less than 3.5%. Deletions cut 3 bases from V and 8 bases from J, with 13 bases between. Germline V gene lookup returns CDR1 ENHRY and CDR2 SYGVKD. This CDR3 has 13 residues.

The sequence was obtained from a human donor with acute or convalescent COVID-19. The donor label of this sample is uncertain. The chain carries TRBV10-3 and TRBJ1-1, with unresolved D. The specimen sequenced was peripheral blood. The CDR3 loop reads CAISDMVSVEAFF. CDR3 DNA: TGTGCCATCAGTGATATGGTATCGGTGGAAGCTTTCTTT.